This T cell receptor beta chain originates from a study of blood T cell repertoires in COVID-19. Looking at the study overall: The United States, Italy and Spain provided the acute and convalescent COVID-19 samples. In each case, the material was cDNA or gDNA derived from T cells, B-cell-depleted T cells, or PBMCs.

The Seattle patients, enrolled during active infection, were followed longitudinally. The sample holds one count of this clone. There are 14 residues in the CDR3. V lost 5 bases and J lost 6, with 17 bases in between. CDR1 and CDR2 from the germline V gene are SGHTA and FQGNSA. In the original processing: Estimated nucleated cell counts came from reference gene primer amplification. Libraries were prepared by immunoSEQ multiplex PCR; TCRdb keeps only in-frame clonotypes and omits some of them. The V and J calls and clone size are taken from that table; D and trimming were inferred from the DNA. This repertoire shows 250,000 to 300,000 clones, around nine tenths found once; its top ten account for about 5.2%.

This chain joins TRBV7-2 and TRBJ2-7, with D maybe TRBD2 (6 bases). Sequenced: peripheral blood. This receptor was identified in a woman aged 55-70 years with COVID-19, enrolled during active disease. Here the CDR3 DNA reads TGTGCCAGCAGCCGGGGGACGGGACTTATCGAGCAGTACTTC. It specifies CASSRGTGLIEQYF.